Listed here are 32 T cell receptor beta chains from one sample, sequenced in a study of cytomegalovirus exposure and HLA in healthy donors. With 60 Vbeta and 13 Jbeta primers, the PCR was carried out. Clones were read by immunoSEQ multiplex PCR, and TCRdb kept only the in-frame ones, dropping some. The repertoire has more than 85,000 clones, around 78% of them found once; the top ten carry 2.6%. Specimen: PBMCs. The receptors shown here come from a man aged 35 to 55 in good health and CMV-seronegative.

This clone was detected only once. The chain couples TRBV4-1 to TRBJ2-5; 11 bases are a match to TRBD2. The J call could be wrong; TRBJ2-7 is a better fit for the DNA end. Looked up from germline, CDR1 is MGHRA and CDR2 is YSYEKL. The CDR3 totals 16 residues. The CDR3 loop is CASSPRSSGGLYEQYF. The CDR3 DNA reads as TGCGCCAGCAGCCCGCGCTCTAGCGGGGGGCTTTACGAGCAGTACTTC.

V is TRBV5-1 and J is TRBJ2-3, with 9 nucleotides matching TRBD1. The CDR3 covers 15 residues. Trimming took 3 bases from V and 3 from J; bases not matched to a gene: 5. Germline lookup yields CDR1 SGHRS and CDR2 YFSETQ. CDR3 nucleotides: TGCGCCAGCAGCTGGGGGGGACAGGGAACAGATACGCAGTATTTT. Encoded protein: CASSWGGQGTDTQYF. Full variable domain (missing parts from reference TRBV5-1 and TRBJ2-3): KAGVTQTPRYLIKTRGQQVTLSCSPISGHRSVSWYQQTPGQGLQFLFEYFSETQRNKGNFPGRFSGRQFSNSRSEMNVSTLELGDSALYLCASSWGGQGTDTQYFGPGTRLTVL.

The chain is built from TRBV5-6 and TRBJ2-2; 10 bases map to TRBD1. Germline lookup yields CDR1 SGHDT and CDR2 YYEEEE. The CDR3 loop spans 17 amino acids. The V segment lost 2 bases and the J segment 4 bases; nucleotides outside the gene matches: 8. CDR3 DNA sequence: TGTGCCAGCAGCTTACTGGGACAGGGGCTTCTCACCGGGGAGCTGTTTTTT. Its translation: CASSLLGQGLLTGELFF.

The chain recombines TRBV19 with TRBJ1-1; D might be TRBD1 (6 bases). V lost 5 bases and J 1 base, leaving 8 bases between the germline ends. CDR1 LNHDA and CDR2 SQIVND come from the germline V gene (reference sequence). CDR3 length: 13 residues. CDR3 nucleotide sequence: TGTGCCAGTAGTTCGACAGGGAACACTGAAGCTTTCTTT. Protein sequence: CASSSTGNTEAFF.

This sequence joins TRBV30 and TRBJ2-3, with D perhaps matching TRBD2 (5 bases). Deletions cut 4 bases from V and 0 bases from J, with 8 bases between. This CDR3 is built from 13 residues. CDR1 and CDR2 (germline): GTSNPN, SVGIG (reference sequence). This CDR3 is CAWNGVSTDTQYF. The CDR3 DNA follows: TGTGCCTGGAACGGGGTGAGCACAGATACGCAGTATTTT.

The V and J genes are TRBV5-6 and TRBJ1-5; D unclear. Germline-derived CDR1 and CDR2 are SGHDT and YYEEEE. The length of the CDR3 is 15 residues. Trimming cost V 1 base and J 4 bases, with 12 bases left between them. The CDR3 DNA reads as TGTGCCAGCAGCTTGTATGGGAGGAGGAATCAGCCCCAGCATTTT. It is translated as CASSLYGRRNQPQHF.

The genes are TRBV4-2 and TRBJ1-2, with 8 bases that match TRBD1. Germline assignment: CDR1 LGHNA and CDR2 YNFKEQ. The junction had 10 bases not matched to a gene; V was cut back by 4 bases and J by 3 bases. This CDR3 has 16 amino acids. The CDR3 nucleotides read TGTGCCAGCAGCCTACGGGCCGGGACAGGCGACTATGGCTACACCTTC. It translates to CASSLRAGTGDYGYTF.

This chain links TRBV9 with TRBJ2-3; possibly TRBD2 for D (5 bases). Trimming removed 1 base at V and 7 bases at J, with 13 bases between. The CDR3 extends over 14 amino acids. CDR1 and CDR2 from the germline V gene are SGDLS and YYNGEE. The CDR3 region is CASSVLEGINTQYF. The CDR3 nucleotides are TGTGCCAGCAGCGTATTAGAGGGAATAAATACGCAGTATTTT.

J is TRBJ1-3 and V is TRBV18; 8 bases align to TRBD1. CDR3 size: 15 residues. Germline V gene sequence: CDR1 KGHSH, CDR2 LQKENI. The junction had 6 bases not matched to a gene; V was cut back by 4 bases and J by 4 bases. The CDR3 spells CASSQSRDRGNTIYF. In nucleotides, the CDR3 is TGTGCCAGCTCACAGTCCCGGGACAGGGGAAACACCATATATTTT.

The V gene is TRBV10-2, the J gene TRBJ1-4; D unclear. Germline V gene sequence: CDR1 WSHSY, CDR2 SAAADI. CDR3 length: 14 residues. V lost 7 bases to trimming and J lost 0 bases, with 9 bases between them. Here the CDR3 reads CASTSYSTNEKLFF. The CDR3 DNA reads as TGCGCCAGCACTTCATACTCAACTAATGAAAAACTGTTTTTT.

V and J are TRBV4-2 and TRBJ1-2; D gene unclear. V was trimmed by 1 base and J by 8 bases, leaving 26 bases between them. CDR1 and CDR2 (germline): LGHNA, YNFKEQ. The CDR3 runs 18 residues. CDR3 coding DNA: TGTGCCAGCAGCCAAGGACTCGAGACGGGTCAACTTCCTAGAGGCTACACCTTC. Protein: CASSQGLETGQLPRGYTF.

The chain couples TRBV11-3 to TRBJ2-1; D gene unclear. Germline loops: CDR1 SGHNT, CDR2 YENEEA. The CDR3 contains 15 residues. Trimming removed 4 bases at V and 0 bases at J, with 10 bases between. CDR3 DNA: TGTGCCAGCAGCTCGGGTCAGAGCTCCTACAATGAGCAGTTCTTC. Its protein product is CASSSGQSSYNEQFF.

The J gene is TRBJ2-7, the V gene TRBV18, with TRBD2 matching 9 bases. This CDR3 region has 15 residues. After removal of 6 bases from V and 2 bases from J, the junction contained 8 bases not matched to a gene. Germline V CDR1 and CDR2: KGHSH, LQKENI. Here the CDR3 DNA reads TGTGCCAGCTCCCCTACGACTAGCGGAGCCTACGAGCAGTACTTC. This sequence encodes CASSPTTSGAYEQYF.

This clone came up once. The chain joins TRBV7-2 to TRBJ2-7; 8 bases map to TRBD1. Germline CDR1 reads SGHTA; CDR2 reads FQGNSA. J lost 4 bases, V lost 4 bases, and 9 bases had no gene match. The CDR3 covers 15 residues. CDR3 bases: TGTGCCAGCAGCTCGCTACAGGGGGAGGCTTACGAGCAGTACTTC. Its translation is CASSSLQGEAYEQYF.

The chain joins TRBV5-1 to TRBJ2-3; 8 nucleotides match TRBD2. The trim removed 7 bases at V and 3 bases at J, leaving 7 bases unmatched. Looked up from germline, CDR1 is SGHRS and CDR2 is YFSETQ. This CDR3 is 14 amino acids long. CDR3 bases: TGCGCCAGCGAGGAGGCGGGGGGAACAGATACGCAGTATTTT. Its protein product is CASEEAGGTDTQYF.

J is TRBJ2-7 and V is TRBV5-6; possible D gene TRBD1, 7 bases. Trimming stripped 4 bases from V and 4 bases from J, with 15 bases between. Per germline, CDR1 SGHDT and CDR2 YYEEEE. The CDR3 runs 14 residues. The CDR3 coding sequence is TGTGCCAGCAGCCCCGGCAGGGGGGTGTACGAGCAGTACTTC. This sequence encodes CASSPGRGVYEQYF.

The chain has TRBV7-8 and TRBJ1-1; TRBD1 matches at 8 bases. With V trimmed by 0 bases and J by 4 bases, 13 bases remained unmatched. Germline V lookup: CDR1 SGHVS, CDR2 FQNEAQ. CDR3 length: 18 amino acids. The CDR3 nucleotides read TGTGCCAGCAGCTTAGCCATGTCAGGGGGCCGGAGGGGCACTGAAGCTTTCTTT. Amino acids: CASSLAMSGGRRGTEAFF.

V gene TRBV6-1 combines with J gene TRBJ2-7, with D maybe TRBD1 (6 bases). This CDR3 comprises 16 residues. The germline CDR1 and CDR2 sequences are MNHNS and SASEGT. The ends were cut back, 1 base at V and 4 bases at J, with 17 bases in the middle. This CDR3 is CASSEVRGQFYYEQYF. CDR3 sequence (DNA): TGTGCCAGCAGTGAAGTTAGGGGACAATTTTATTACGAGCAGTACTTC.

CDR3 coding DNA: TGTGCCTGGAGTCCGGCGGGCTTTAATCAGCCCCAGCATTTT. Residues: CAWSPAGFNQPQHF. The chain is built from TRBV30 and TRBJ1-5, with D unresolved. The CDR3 sequence is 14 residues long. CDR1 is GTSNPN and CDR2 is SVGIG in the germline V gene (reference sequence). V lost 2 bases to trimming and J lost 4 bases, with 12 bases between them.

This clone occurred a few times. This chain's CDR3 is CASSLRQGNQPQHF. CDR3 DNA: TGTGCCAGCTCATTACGACAGGGGAATCAGCCCCAGCATTTT. The chain joins TRBV18 to TRBJ1-5; the match to TRBD1 covers 8 bases. Germline lookup yields CDR1 KGHSH and CDR2 LQKENI. The CDR3 has 14 amino acids. The V segment lost 5 bases and the J segment 4 bases; nucleotides outside the gene matches: 4.

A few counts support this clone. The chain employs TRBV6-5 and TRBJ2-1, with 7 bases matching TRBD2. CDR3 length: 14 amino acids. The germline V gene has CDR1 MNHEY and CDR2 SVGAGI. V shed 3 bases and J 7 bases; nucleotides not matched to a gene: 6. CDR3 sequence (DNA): TGTGCCAGCAGTTATGGACTAGAGGCGAATGAGCAGTTCTTC. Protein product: CASSYGLEANEQFF.

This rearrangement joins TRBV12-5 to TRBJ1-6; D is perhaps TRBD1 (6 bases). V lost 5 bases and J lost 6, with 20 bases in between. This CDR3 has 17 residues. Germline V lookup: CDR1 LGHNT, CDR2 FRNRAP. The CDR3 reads CASGTVSSDRTNSPLHF. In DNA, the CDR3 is TGTGCTAGTGGTACCGTTTCCTCCGACAGGACTAATTCACCCCTCCACTTT.

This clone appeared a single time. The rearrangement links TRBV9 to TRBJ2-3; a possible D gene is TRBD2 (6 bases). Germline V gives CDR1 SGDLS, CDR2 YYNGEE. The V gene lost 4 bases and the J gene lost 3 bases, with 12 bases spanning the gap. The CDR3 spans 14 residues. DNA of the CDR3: TGTGCCAGCAGCCCTCGGCGGGGTACAGATACGCAGTATTTT. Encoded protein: CASSPRRGTDTQYF.

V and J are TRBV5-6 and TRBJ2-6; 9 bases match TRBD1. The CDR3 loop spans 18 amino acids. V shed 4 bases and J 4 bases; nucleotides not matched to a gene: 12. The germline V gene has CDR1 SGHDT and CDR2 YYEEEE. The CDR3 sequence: CASSPYLGQGTGANVLTF. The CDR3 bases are TGTGCCAGCAGCCCCTACCTCGGACAGGGGACCGGGGCCAACGTCCTGACTTTC.

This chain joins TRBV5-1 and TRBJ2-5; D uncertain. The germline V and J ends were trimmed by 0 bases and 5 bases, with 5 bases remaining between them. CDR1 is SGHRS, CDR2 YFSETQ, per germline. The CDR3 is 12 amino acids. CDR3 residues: CASSLGVETQYF. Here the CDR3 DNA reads TGCGCCAGCAGCTTGGGAGTGGAGACCCAGTACTTC. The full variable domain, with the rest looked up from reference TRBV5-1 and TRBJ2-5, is KAGVTQTPRYLIKTRGQQVTLSCSPISGHRSVSWYQQTPGQGLQFLFEYFSETQRNKGNFPGRFSGRQFSNSRSEMNVSTLELGDSALYLCASSLGVETQYFGPGTRLLVL.

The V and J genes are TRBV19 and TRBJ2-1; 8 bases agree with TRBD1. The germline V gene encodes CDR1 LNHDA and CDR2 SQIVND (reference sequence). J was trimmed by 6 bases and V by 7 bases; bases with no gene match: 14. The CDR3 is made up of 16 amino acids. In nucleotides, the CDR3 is TGTGCCAGTACCGGCTTTCTGACAGGGGAATTCAATGAGCAGTTCTTC. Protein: CASTGFLTGEFNEQFF.

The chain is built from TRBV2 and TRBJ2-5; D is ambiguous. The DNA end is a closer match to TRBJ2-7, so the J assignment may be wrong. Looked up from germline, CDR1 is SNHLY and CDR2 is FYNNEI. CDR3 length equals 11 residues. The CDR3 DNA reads TGTGCCAGCGACTTGATCCACGAGCAGTACTTC. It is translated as CASDLIHEQYF.

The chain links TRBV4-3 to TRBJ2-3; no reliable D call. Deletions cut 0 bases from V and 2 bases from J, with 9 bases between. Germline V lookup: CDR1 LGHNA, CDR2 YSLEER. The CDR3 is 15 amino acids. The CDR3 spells CASSQENTDTDTQYF. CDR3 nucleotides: TGCGCCAGCAGCCAAGAAAACACAGACACAGATACGCAGTATTTT.

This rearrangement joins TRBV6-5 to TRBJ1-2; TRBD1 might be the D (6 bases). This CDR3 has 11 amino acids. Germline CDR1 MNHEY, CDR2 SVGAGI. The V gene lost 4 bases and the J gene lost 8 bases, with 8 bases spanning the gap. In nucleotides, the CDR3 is TGTGCCAGCAGTTTCCAGGGGGGCTACACCTTC. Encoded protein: CASSFQGGYTF.

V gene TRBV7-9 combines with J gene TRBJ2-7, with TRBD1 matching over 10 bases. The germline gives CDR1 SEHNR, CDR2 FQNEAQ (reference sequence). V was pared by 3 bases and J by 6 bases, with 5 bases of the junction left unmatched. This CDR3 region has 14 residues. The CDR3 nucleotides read TGTGCCAGCAGCTTGACAGGGGGCCTGTGCGAGCAGTACTTC. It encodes CASSLTGGLCEQYF.

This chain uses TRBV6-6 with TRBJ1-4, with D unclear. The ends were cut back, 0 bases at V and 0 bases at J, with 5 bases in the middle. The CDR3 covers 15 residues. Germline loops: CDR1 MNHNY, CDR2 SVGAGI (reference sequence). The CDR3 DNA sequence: TGTGCCAGCAGTTACTCCCGTTCAACTAATGAAAAACTGTTTTTT. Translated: CASSYSRSTNEKLFF.

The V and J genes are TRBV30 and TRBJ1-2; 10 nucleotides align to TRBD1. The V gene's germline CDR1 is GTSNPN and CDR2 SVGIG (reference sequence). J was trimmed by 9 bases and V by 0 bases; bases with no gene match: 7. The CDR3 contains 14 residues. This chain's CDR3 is CAWSVTGQGTSYTF. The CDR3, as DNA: TGTGCCTGGAGTGTGACGGGACAGGGGACGAGCTACACCTTC.